The T cell receptor (beta chain) described here comes from a study of neurological immune-mediated disorders (dated by TCRdb to between 2017 and 2020). Notes on the research overall: Among the approximately 35 multiple sclerosis patients, relapsing-remitting MS was present in 31 and secondary progressive MS was present in 3. The study compared peripheral blood TCR-beta repertoires of HTLV-I-associated myelopathy (HAM/TSP) patients, multiple sclerosis patients and healthy controls using UMI-based sequencing. Longitudinal samples, technical triplicates and paired sorted CD4+ and CD8+ T-cell subsets, alongside PBMC samples, were included among the roughly 97 TCR-beta libraries. The cohort was made up of about 65 subjects, consisting of around 14 HAM/TSP patients, some 34 multiple sclerosis patients and about 20 healthy controls. General study outcomes and caveats: The MS cluster showed no association with clinical or MRI features, and the authors stated that larger cohorts are needed. No identical CDR3 amino acid sequences were found to be shared among expanded clones across subjects, suggesting that TCR-beta repertoires were private in all groups. Repertoires from 18 of 34 MS patients were grouped by phylogenetic analysis into a cluster of related CDR3 sequences, suggesting a possible repertoire-level signature. The highest TCR clonal expansion was observed in HAM/TSP patients, whereas the lowest was observed in MS patients, even when compared with healthy controls.

Trimming at the junction amounts to 6 bases on V and 7 bases on J, and the germline ends lie 3 bases apart. Counted from cysteine to phenylalanine, this CDR3 has 8 amino acids. Solely the CDR3 DNA is kept, with 24 bases framed from the first base. The germline V gene (reference sequence) supplies CDR1 DFQATT and CDR2 SNEGSKA. cDNA synthesis used template-switch 5'RACE with a primer carrying a 10-nucleotide random unique molecular identifier tagging each TCR transcript. Every sequencing run covered 15-18 subjects and yielded more than 160 million TCR-beta sequences. The RNeasy kit was used to extract total RNA. The KAPA Real-time Library Amplification kit was used to amplify TCR-beta VDJ regions with primers for the TCR constant region and the 5'RACE anchor. A first PCR added sample indexes and Illumina adaptors, and a second PCR then raised library yield. The roughly 650 bp TCR product was size-selected on a 2% E-gel SizeSelection system after Ampure bead purification. Before pooling, library quality was assessed on a Bioanalyzer, concentration was determined with Qubit, and library quantification was performed with the Kapa Library Quantification kit. An Illumina HiSeq 2500 sequenced the libraries paired-end 2 x 150 bp. To increase sequence diversity, roughly 25-31% phiX was spiked into each library pool. The authors' pipeline ran thus. Quality-filtered reads were processed with the UMI-based MiGEC pipeline, and over 75% of raw TCR sequences were removed by the MiGEC pipeline during error correction. VDJ genes were aligned to IMGT germline references, and clonotypes were defined by unique CDR3 amino acid sequence plus V-J genes. Clonal expansion, Shannon diversity, and CDR3 relatedness (CalcPairwiseDistances, ClusterSamples) were evaluated with VDJtools, and phylogenetic trees were built with CLCbio workbench. A clone was classed as expanded if it had 8 or more unique UMIs, a cutoff based on coefficient-of-variation modelling across technical triplicates. Through fastp at Q25 and MiXCR, TCRdb rebuilt clones from the public reads, retaining in-frame beta chains. Each entry merges the rows of one CDR3 protein and shows their most common DNA and genes. In this record, the V and J calls reflect TCRdb's handling and not the investigators' own analysis. The table for this sample lists 52,000 or so distinct CDR3 sequences; more than 3% of them were counted only once. The ten most abundant clones make up approximately 1.8% of the sample.

Sorted-subset TCR libraries were prepared from roughly 940,000 sorted CD4+ or CD8+ T cells. Multiple sclerosis patients were enrolled in a US clinical protocol under which disease progression was evaluated by magnetic resonance imaging. PBMCs were separated from peripheral blood using Ficoll-Hypaque density gradient centrifugation and then cryopreserved in liquid nitrogen. The study also sequenced paired sorted CD4+ and CD8+ subsets from healthy controls, HAM/TSP patients and MS patients. Ten or more counts support this clonotype. Its recognized antigen is unknown. No base quality values were provided; no much bigger clone lies one nucleotide off.

The sequence was collected from a woman aged 40-49 years with multiple sclerosis. Material: CD4+ T cells from blood. The sequence links TRBV20-1 to TRBJ1-2, with the D segment identity uncertain. The sequenced DNA: TGCAGTGCGGGTGGCTACACCTTC. This gives the protein CSAGGYTF.